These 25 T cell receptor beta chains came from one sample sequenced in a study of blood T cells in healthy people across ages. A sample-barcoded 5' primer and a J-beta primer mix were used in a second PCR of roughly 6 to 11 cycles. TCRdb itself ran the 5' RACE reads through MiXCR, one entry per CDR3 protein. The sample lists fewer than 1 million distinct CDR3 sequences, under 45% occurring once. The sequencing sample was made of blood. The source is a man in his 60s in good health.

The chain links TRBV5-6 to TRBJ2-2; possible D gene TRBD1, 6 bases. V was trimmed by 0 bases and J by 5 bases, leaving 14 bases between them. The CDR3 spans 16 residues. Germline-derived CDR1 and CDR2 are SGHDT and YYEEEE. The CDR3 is CASSLEGRGETGELFF. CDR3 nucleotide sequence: TGTGCCAGCAGCTTGGAGGGCAGGGGCGAAACCGGGGAGCTGTTTTTT.

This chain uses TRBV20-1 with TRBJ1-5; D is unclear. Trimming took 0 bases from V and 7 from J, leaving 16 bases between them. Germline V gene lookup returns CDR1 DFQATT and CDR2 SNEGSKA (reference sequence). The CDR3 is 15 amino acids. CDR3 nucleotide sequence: TGCAGTGCTAGAGATCTCGGTTCAGAAAACCAGCCCCAGCATTTT. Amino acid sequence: CSARDLGSENQPQHF.

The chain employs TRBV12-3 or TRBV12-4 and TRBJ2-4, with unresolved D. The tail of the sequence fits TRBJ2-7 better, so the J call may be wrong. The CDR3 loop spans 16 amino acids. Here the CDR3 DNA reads TGTGCCAGCAGTCCCAACAGTGAGGTGATTACCTACGAGCAGTACTTC. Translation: CASSPNSEVITYEQYF.

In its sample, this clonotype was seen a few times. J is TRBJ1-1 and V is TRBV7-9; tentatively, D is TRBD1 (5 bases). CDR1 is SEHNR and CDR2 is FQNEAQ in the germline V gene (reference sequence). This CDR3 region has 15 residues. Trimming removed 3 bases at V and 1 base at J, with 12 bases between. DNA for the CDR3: TGTGCCAGCAGCTTCCCGATGGGGGGGAACACTGAAGCTTTCTTT. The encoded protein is CASSFPMGGNTEAFF.

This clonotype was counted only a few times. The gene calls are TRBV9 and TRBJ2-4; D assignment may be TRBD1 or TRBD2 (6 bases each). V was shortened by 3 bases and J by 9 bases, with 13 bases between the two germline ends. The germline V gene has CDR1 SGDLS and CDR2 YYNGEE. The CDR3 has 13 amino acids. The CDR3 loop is CASSAGARGIQYF. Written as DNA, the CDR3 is TGTGCCAGCAGCGCGGGGGCCAGAGGCATTCAGTACTTC.

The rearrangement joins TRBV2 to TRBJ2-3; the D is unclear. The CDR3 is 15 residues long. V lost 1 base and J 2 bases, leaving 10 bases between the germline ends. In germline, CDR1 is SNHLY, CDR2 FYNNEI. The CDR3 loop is CASSEEWVITDTQYF. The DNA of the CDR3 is TGTGCCAGCAGTGAAGAGTGGGTCATCACAGATACGCAGTATTTT.

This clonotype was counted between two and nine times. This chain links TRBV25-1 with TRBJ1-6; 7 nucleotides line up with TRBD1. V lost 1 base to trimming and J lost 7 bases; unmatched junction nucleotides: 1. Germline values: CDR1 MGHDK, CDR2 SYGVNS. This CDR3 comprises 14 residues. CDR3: CASSESQGNSPLHF. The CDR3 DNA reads TGTGCCAGCAGTGAATCACAGGGGAATTCACCCCTCCACTTT.

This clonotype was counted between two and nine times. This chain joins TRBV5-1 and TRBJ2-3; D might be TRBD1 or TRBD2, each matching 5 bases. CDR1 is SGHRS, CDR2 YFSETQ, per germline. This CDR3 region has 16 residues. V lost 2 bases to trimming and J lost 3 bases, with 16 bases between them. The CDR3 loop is CASSLRLPEGTDTQYF. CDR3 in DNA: TGCGCCAGCAGCTTACGACTACCCGAGGGGACAGATACGCAGTATTTT.

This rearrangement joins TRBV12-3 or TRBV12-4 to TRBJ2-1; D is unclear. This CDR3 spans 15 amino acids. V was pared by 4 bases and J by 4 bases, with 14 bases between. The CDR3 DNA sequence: TGTGCCAGCAGTTCTAGTGCGGAGAGATACAATGAGCAGTTCTTC. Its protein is CASSSSAERYNEQFF.

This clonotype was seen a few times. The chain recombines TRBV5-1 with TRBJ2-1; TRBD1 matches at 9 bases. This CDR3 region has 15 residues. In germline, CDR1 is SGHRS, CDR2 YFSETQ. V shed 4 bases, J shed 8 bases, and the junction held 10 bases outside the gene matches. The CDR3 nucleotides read TGCGCCAGCAGCGCAGAAAGGACAGGGGTGTATGAGCAGTTCTTC. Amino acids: CASSAERTGVYEQFF.

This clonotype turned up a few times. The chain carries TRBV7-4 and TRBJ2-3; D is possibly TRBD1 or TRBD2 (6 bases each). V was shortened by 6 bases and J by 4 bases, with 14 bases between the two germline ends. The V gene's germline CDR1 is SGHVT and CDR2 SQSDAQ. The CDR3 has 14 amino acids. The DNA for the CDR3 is TGTGCCAGCAGTGGGGGCGGGGTCCCAGATACGCAGTATTTT. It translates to CASSGGGVPDTQYF.

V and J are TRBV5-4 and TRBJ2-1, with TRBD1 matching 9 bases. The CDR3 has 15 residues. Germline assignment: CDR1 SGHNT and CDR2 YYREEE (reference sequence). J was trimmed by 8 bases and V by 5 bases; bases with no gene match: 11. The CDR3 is CASRRTGDLVDEQFF. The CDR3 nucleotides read TGTGCCAGCAGGAGGACAGGGGATCTTGTCGATGAGCAGTTCTTC.

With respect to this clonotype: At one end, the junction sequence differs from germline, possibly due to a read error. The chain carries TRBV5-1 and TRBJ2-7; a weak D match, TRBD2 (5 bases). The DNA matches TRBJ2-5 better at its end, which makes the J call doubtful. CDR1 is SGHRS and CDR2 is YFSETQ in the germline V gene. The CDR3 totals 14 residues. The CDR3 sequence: CTSSSGKNQETQYF. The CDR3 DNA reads TGCACCAGCAGCTCGGGAAAAAACCAAGAGACCCAGTACTTC.

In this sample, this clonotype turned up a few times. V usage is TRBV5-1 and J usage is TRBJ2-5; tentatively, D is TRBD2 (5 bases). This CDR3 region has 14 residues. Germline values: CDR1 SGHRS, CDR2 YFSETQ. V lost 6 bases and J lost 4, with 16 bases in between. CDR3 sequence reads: CASNRGDGGETQYF. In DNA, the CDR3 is TGCGCCAGCAATCGGGGAGATGGCGGAGAGACCCAGTACTTC. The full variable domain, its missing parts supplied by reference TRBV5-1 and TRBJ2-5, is KAGVTQTPRYLIKTRGQQVTLSCSPISGHRSVSWYQQTPGQGLQFLFEYFSETQRNKGNFPGRFSGRQFSNSRSEMNVSTLELGDSALYLCASNRGDGGETQYFGPGTRLLVL.

CDR3 amino acids: CAWRTSAYEQYF. The CDR3 bases are TGTGCCTGGAGGACATCCGCCTACGAGCAGTACTTC. This chain connects TRBV30 to TRBJ2-7; D not certain. The V gene lost 3 bases and the J gene lost 2 bases, with 8 bases spanning the gap. The CDR3 loop spans 12 amino acids. Germline V CDR1 and CDR2: GTSNPN, SVGIG (reference sequence). Looking up the rest from reference TRBV30 and TRBJ2-7 gives the full variable domain: SQTIHQWPATLVQPVGSPLSLECTVEGTSNPNLYWYRQAAGRGLQLLFYSVGIGQISSEVPQNLSASRPQDRQFILSSKKLLLSDSGFYLCAWRTSAYEQYFGPGTRLTVT.

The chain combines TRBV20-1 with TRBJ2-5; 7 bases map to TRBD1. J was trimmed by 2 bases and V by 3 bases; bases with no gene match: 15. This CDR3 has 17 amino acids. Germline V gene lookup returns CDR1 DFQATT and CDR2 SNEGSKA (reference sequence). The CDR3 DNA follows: TGCAGTGCTAGGTTAGGGGGCAGGGGCGAGCTACAAGAGACCCAGTACTTC. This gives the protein CSARLGGRGELQETQYF.

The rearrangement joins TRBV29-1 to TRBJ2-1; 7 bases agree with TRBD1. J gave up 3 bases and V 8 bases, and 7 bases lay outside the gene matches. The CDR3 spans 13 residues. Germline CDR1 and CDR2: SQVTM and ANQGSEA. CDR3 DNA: TGCAGCACCGGGACAGCACGCTACAATGAGCAGTTCTTC. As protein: CSTGTARYNEQFF.

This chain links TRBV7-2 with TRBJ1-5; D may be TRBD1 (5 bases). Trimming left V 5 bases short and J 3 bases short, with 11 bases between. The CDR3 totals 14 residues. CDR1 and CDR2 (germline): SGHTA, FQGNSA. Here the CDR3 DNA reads TGTGCCAGCAGCCAGACAGCCGTCAATCAGCCCCAGCATTTT. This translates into CASSQTAVNQPQHF.

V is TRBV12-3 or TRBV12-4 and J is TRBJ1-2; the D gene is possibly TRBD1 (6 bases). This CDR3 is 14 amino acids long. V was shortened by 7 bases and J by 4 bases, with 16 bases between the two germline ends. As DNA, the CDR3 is TGTGCCAGCAAACTGCGTGGGGGGCCCTATGGCTACACCTTC. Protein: CASKLRGGPYGYTF.

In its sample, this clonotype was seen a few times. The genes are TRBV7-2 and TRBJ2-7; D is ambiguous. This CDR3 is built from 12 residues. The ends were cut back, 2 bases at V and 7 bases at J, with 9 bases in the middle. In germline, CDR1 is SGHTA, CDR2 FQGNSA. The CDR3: CASSLTLWEQYF. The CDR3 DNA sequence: TGTGCCAGCAGCTTAACCCTGTGGGAGCAGTACTTC.

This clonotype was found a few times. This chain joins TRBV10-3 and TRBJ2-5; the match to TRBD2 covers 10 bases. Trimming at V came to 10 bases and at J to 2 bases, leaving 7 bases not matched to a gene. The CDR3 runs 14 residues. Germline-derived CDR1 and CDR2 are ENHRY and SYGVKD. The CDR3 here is CATLAGASQETQYF. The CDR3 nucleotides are TGTGCCACGCTAGCGGGGGCTTCGCAAGAGACCCAGTACTTC.

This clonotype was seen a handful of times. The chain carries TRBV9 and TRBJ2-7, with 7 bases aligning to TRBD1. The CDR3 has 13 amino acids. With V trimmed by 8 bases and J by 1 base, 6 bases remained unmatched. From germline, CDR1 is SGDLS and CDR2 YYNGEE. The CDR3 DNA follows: TGTGCCAGTCAGGGGGATTGGTCCTACGAGCAGTACTTC. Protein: CASQGDWSYEQYF.

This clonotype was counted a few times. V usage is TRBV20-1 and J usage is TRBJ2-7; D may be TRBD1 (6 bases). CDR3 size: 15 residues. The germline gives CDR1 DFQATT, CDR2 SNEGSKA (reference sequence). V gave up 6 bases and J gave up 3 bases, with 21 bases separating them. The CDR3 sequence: CSASGTSRPIYEQYF. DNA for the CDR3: TGCAGTGCCTCCGGGACATCGCGTCCGATCTACGAGCAGTACTTC.

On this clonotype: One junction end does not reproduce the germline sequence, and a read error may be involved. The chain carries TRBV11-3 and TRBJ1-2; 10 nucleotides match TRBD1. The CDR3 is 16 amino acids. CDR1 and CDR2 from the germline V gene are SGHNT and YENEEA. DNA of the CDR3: TGTACCAGCAGCTTAGCCCCCGGGACAGGGGACTATGGCTACACCTTC. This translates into CTSSLAPGTGDYGYTF.

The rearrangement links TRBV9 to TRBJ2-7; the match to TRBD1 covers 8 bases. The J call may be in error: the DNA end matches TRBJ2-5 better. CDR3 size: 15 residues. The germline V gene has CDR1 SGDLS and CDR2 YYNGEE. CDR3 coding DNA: TGTGCCAGCAGCGTAGTGGCAGGGGGCCGGGAGACCCAGTACTTC. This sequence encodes CASSVVAGGRETQYF.